The 13 T cell receptor beta chains given below trace back to one sample, sequenced in a study of blood T cells in healthy people across ages. Combining a sample-barcoded 5' primer with a J-beta primer mix, a second PCR ran for 7 to 11 cycles. TCRdb redid the calling of the 5' RACE reads with MiXCR, one entry per CDR3 protein. The sample lists about 640,000 distinct CDR3 sequences, around 43% occurring once. Material for sequencing was blood. These receptors were collected from a man older than 75 in good health.

J is TRBJ1-6 and V is TRBV20-1, with D possibly TRBD1 on 5 matching bases. CDR3 length: 14 residues. Germline lookup yields CDR1 DFQATT and CDR2 SNEGSKA (reference sequence). V lost 3 bases, J lost 7 bases, and 13 bases lay in between. The CDR3 reads CSARVGVYNSPLHF. The CDR3 DNA follows: TGCAGTGCTAGGGTAGGGGTCTACAATTCACCCCTCCACTTT.

This clonotype was counted ten times or more. The V gene is TRBV6-5, the J gene TRBJ2-1; 15 bases are shared with TRBD2. V was pared by 2 bases and J by 7 bases, with 3 bases of the junction left unmatched. CDR1 and CDR2 (germline): MNHEY, SVGAGI. The CDR3 contains 16 residues. CDR3 amino acids: CASSYTGLAGGNEQFF. CDR3 nucleotides: TGTGCCAGCAGTTACACGGGACTAGCGGGAGGTAATGAGCAGTTCTTC.

This clonotype was counted a single time. The CDR3 region is CASSQRQGFTGELFF. CDR3 in DNA: TGTGCCAGCAGCCAAAGACAGGGGTTCACCGGGGAGCTGTTTTTT. This chain uses TRBV14 with TRBJ2-2, with 8 nucleotides matching TRBD1. CDR1 is SGHDN, CDR2 FVKESK, per germline. The CDR3 loop spans 15 amino acids. V was clipped by 2 bases and J by 4 bases; unmatched bases: 3. Full variable domain (missing parts from reference TRBV14 and TRBJ2-2): EAGVTQFPSHSVIEKGQTVTLRCDPISGHDNLYWYRRVMGKEIKFLLHFVKESKQDESGMPNNRFLAERTGGTYSTLKVQPAELEDSGVYFCASSQRQGFTGELFFGEGSRLTVL.

Notes on this clonotype: A read error may explain this, as a much larger clone is one base away. This chain uses TRBV7-2 with TRBJ2-1, with D hard to call. The tail of the sequence fits TRBJ2-7 better, so the J call may be wrong. This CDR3 is built from 12 residues. Looked up from germline, CDR1 is SGHTA and CDR2 is FQGNSA. The CDR3 nucleotides are TGTGCCAGCAGCTCGAAGTCCGACGAGCAGTACTTC. This codes for CASSSKSDEQYF.

This clonotype turned up a few times. This sequence joins TRBV30 and TRBJ2-7; D gene uncertain. V shed 0 bases and J shed 6 bases, with 12 bases lying between them. Germline assignment: CDR1 GTSNPN and CDR2 SVGIG (reference sequence). The CDR3 is made up of 13 amino acids. The DNA for the CDR3 is TGTGCCTGGAGTGTAGGCCTCCGATCCGAGCAGTACTTC. Protein: CAWSVGLRSEQYF.

This clonotype was found many times. V and J are TRBV12-3 or TRBV12-4 and TRBJ2-5, with D unresolved. This CDR3 region has 14 residues. Trimming removed 2 bases from V and 2 bases from J, with 9 bases in between. In DNA, the CDR3 is TGTGCCAGCAGTTTAAGGACGGGTCAAGAGACCCAGTACTTC. Protein: CASSLRTGQETQYF.

This chain connects TRBV5-4 to TRBJ2-7; D is ambiguous. This CDR3 spans 12 amino acids. CDR1 is SGHNT and CDR2 is YYREEE in the germline V gene (reference sequence). Trimming shortened V by 2 bases and J by 6 bases, and 9 bases separated the two germline ends. The CDR3 nucleotides read TGTGCCAGCAGCTTTTATGGCCGCGAGCAGTACTTC. It encodes CASSFYGREQYF. Full variable domain (rest looked up from reference TRBV5-4 and TRBJ2-7): ETGVTQSPTHLIKTRGQQVTLRCSSQSGHNTVSWYQQALGQGPQFIFQYYREEENGRGNFPPRFSGLQFPNYSSELNVNALELDDSALYLCASSFYGREQYFGPGTRLTVT.

The genes are TRBV20-1 and TRBJ1-2; D gene ambiguous. The CDR3 extends over 15 amino acids. CDR1 and CDR2 (germline): DFQATT, SNEGSKA (reference sequence). Trimming removed 3 bases at V and 2 bases at J, with 16 bases between. CDR3 coding DNA: TGCAGTGCTAGTAATCGCGCGGCAGCGAACTATGGCTACACCTTC. Its translation is CSASNRAAANYGYTF.

This chain connects TRBV11-3 to TRBJ2-5; 9 bases map to TRBD1. V lost 1 base, J lost 4 bases, and 4 bases stayed unmatched. The CDR3 has 15 amino acids. Germline V CDR1 and CDR2: SGHNT, YENEEA. For the CDR3, the DNA is TGTGCCAGCAGCTTAGGGACAGGGGAGGGAGAGACCCAGTACTTC. It codes for CASSLGTGEGETQYF. The complete variable domain, with remaining parts taken from reference TRBV11-3 and TRBJ2-5, reads EAGVVQSPRYKIIEKKQPVAFWCNPISGHNTLYWYLQNLGQGPELLIRYENEEAVDDSQLPKDRFSAERLKGVDSTLKIQPAELGDSAVYLCASSLGTGEGETQYFGPGTRLLVL.

This clonotype was detected many times. The chain is built from TRBV29-1 and TRBJ2-3, with 7 bases fitting TRBD1. The CDR3 is 16 residues long. CDR1 SQVTM and CDR2 ANQGSEA come from the germline V gene. V was clipped by 7 bases and J by 0 bases; unmatched bases: 13. CDR3 region: CSARQGPNPSTDTQYF. The CDR3 DNA reads TGCAGCGCCAGACAGGGTCCAAACCCTAGCACAGATACGCAGTATTTT.

In this sample, this clonotype turned up a few times. The V call is TRBV12-3 or TRBV12-4, the J call TRBJ2-4; 8 bases fit TRBD1. The CDR3 consists of 14 residues. V lost 7 bases and J lost 5; bases outside the gene matches: 7. CDR3 bases: TGTGCCAGCATCATGGACAGGGTGGAAAACATTCAGTACTTC. Its translation: CASIMDRVENIQYF.

This clonotype occurred a few times. The gene calls are TRBV29-1 and TRBJ2-5; 10 bases map to TRBD1. The CDR3 covers 13 residues. Germline CDR1 reads SQVTM; CDR2 reads ANQGSEA. The J segment lost 11 bases and the V segment lost 4 bases, leaving 10 bases of the junction unmatched. In DNA form, the CDR3 reads TGCAGCGTTGGGGACAGGGGCACCCTAGGTCAGTACTTC. This translates into CSVGDRGTLGQYF.

This clonotype was recorded a few times. The chain couples TRBV4-1 to TRBJ1-4; D is possibly TRBD1 (6 bases). With 3 bases removed from V and 4 bases from J, the gap between germline ends came to 12 bases. CDR3 size: 15 residues. Germline values: CDR1 MGHRA, CDR2 YSYEKL. CDR3 nucleotides: TGCGCCAGCAGCCAGGATACCAGGGGTAATGAAAAACTGTTTTTT. This translates into CASSQDTRGNEKLFF.